A selection of T cell receptor beta chains follows, all from one sample in a study of blood T cell repertoires in COVID-19. This table comes from immunoSEQ multiplex PCR, and its TCRdb copy is limited to in-frame clones, with some not included. The sample has 70,000 to 95,000 clones, about 89% seen once. The sequenced material came from peripheral blood. All receptors come from a man aged 50 to 59 with COVID-19, enrolled during active disease. CDR3s include the opening cysteine and the closing phenylalanine or tryptophan. A D gene is named only where the DNA matches it firmly. Expanded clones are given a class, and other clones once, few, many or no size at all.

V	J	size	D	CDR3	DNA
TRBV7-8	TRBJ1-3	once	-	CASSPVGGSGNTIYF	TGTGCCAGCAGCCCGGTGGGGGGTTCCGGAAACACCATATATTTT
TRBV3-1/TRBV3-2	TRBJ1-6	-	-	CASSEAAGINSPLHF	TGTGCCAGCAGCGAGGCGGCAGGGATTAATTCACCCCTCCACTTT
TRBV30	TRBJ1-2	-	TRBD1	CAWSKTGGGREGYTF	TGTGCCTGGAGCAAGACAGGGGGCGGTCGGGAGGGCTACACCTTC
TRBV19	TRBJ2-2	-	-	CATFQGPRNTGELFF	TGTGCCACCTTCCAGGGGCCCAGGAACACCGGGGAGCTGTTTTTT
TRBV12-3/TRBV12-4	TRBJ1-5	-	TRBD1	CASSRTGFQPQHF	TGTGCCAGCAGTCGGACAGGGTTTCAGCCCCAGCATTTT
TRBV16	TRBJ1-1	-	-	CASSQNRVGAFF	TGTGCCAGCAGCCAAAACAGGGTAGGAGCTTTCTTT
TRBV24-1	TRBJ2-2	few	-	CATRPRGGVGELFF	TGTGCCACCAGGCCCAGGGGTGGGGTCGGGGAGCTGTTTTTT
TRBV7-2	TRBJ1-1	-	-	CASSPSRGMNTEAFF	TGTGCCAGCAGCCCTTCCAGGGGTATGAACACTGAAGCTTTCTTT
TRBV28	TRBJ1-5	few	TRBD1	CASIDRGSGQPQHF	TGTGCCAGCATCGACAGGGGTTCGGGACAGCCCCAGCATTTT
TRBV4-1	TRBJ2-7	-	TRBD1	CASSLLMGQGFSYEQYF	TGCGCCAGCAGCCTGCTTATGGGACAGGGCTTCTCCTACGAGCAGTACTTC
TRBV20-1	TRBJ1-2	once	TRBD1	CRQGGNYGYTF	TGCCGACAGGGCGGCAACTATGGCTACACCTTC
TRBV28	TRBJ1-6	-	-	CASKKRDLPLHF	TGTGCCAGCAAAAAGCGAGACCTGCCCCTCCACTTT
TRBV11-2	TRBJ2-7	-	TRBD1	CASSLGDRVAYEQYF	TGTGCCAGCAGCTTAGGTGACAGGGTGGCGTACGAGCAGTACTTC
TRBV3-1/TRBV3-2	TRBJ2-3	-	TRBD2	CASSQVVSGGRGAAPYF	TGTGCCAGCAGCCAAGTTGTTAGCGGGGGGCGGGGAGCTGCTCCGTATTTT
TRBV3-1/TRBV3-2	TRBJ1-4	once	-	CASSQDRVRRREKLFF	TGTGCCAGCAGCCAAGATCGGGTCCGAAGGAGAGAAAAACTGTTTTTT
TRBV7-2	TRBJ1-5	-	-	CASSFRGIGSNQPQHF	TGTGCCAGCAGCTTCAGAGGGATTGGAAGCAATCAGCCCCAGCATTTT
TRBV29-1	TRBJ2-2	-	TRBD1	CSVPGQGATGELFF	TGCAGCGTTCCGGGACAGGGGGCGACCGGGGAGCTGTTTTTT
TRBV6-1	TRBJ2-2	once	TRBD2	CASSEDGRGVRTGELFF	TGTGCCAGCAGTGAAGACGGTCGGGGGGTCCGCACCGGGGAGCTGTTTTTT
TRBV5-1	TRBJ2-2	-	-	CASSLQATVSSGELFF	TGCGCCAGCAGCTTACAGGCCACGGTCAGTTCCGGGGAGCTGTTTTTT
TRBV5-4	TRBJ1-1	-	-	CASSSWRIGGNTEAFF	TGTGCCAGCAGCTCGTGGAGAATTGGAGGTAACACTGAAGCTTTCTTT
TRBV3-1/TRBV3-2	TRBJ1-2	-	-	CASSQVPGGYTF	TGTGCCAGCAGCCAAGTCCCGGGGGGCTACACCTTC
TRBV25-1	TRBJ1-1	-	TRBD1	CASSDWDSLNTEAFF	TGTGCCAGCAGTGATTGGGACAGCTTGAACACTGAAGCTTTCTTT
TRBV6-4	TRBJ1-1	-	-	CASSKGVGTEAFF	TGTGCCAGCAGTAAAGGGGTTGGCACTGAAGCTTTCTTT
TRBV23-1	TRBJ1-1	-	-	CASSHEGPTEAFF	TGCGCCAGCAGTCACGAGGGTCCAACTGAAGCTTTCTTT
TRBV2	TRBJ1-4	-	TRBD1	CASQGGQGNEKLFF	TGTGCCAGCCAGGGGGGACAGGGCAATGAAAAACTGTTTTTT
TRBV6-1	TRBJ1-4	-	TRBD1	CASSGRAGGSRSTNEKLFF	TGTGCCAGCAGTGGTCGGGCAGGGGGCTCGCGGTCGACTAATGAAAAACTGTTTTTT
TRBV6-5	TRBJ1-1	-	-	CASSYRQGLEAFF	TGTGCCAGCAGTTACAGGCAGGGGCTTGAAGCTTTCTTT
TRBV7-9	TRBJ1-2	-	-	CASSLGGLVGYGYTF	TGTGCCAGCAGCTTAGGGGGACTGGTGGGCTATGGCTACACCTTC
TRBV29-1	TRBJ1-2	-	TRBD1	CSVVGQGANGYTF	TGCAGCGTTGTAGGGCAGGGGGCGAATGGCTACACCTTC
TRBV30	TRBJ1-6	-	-	CAWTGGTPSSYNSPLHF	TGTGCCTGGACGGGTGGGACACCCAGCTCCTATAATTCACCCCTCCACTTT
TRBV28	TRBJ1-1	-	TRBD1	CASSGQVAEAFF	TGTGCCAGCAGCGGACAGGTGGCTGAAGCTTTCTTT
TRBV5-1	TRBJ2-5	-	-	CASSLGGRSEETQYF	TGCGCCAGCAGCTTGGGAGGGAGGTCCGAAGAGACCCAGTACTTC
TRBV21-1	TRBJ2-1	-	-	CASSKGDRVGINEQFF	TGTGCCAGCAGCAAAGGGGACAGGGTGGGCATCAATGAGCAGTTCTTC
TRBV6-6	TRBJ2-5	-	TRBD1	CASSYSTGEETQYF	TGTGCCAGCAGTTACTCGACAGGGGAAGAGACCCAGTACTTC
TRBV5-1	TRBJ2-7	-	TRBD2	CASSPAGDSFYEQYF	TGCGCCAGCAGCCCGGCGGGGGACTCATTCTACGAGCAGTACTTC
TRBV5-1	TRBJ1-1	-	-	CASSSRRGNTEAFF	TGCGCCAGCAGCAGCAGGAGGGGAAACACTGAAGCTTTCTTT
TRBV9	TRBJ1-2	-	TRBD1	CASSVEAGGGGVRYTF	TGTGCCAGCAGCGTAGAGGCAGGGGGCGGCGGGGTGCGCTACACCTTC
TRBV28	TRBJ2-6	-	-	CASSRNSGNSGANVLTF	TGTGCCAGCAGCAGAAACAGCGGAAACTCTGGGGCCAACGTCCTGACTTTC
TRBV14	TRBJ2-3	-	-	CASSRDIFTDTQYF	TGTGCCAGCAGCCGGGACATTTTCACAGATACGCAGTATTTT
TRBV28	TRBJ1-2	few	-	CASSLGPLGYTF	TGTGCCAGCAGTTTAGGGCCCCTCGGCTACACCTTC
TRBV7-6	TRBJ2-7	-	-	CASSPRTETREQYF	TGTGCCAGCAGCCCCAGGACAGAAACGCGCGAGCAGTACTTC
TRBV3-1/TRBV3-2	TRBJ2-7	-	TRBD2	CASSQAAGGAYEQYF	TGTGCCAGCAGCCAGGCGGCGGGGGGCGCCTACGAGCAGTACTTC
TRBV3-1/TRBV3-2	TRBJ2-5	-	-	CASSQVLVPGETQYF	TGTGCCAGCAGCCAAGTTCTCGTCCCGGGGGAGACCCAGTACTTC
TRBV14	TRBJ2-3	-	TRBD1	CASSQSSGDSTQYF	TGTGCCAGCAGCCAGTCGTCAGGGGACAGTACGCAGTATTTT
TRBV7-3	TRBJ2-2	few	-	CASSLRDTNTGELFF	TGTGCCAGCAGCTTACGAGACACTAACACCGGGGAGCTGTTTTTT
TRBV4-3	TRBJ2-1	once	-	CASSQGLSGTYNEQFF	TGCGCCAGCAGCCAAGGGCTTTCGGGGACCTACAATGAGCAGTTCTTC
TRBV15	TRBJ2-3	few	TRBD2	CATSRDSGGADTQYF	TGTGCCACCAGCAGAGATAGCGGGGGGGCAGATACGCAGTATTTT
TRBV2	TRBJ1-5	-	-	CASSELGQHQPQHF	TGTGCCAGCAGTGAATTGGGGCAACACCAGCCCCAGCATTTT
TRBV4-1	TRBJ2-1	-	-	CASSQDARPNAEQFF	TGCGCCAGCAGCCAAGATGCCAGGCCCAACGCTGAGCAGTTCTTC
TRBV7-8	TRBJ1-6	-	-	CASSLATRRHSPLHF	TGTGCCAGCAGCTTAGCAACGAGGCGCCATTCACCCCTCCACTTT
TRBV6-5	TRBJ1-6	-	TRBD1	CASSYRTGVDSPLHF	TGTGCCAGCAGTTACCGTACAGGGGTGGATTCACCCCTCCACTTT
TRBV7-6	TRBJ1-4	-	-	CASSLEFGPGEKLFF	TGTGCCAGCAGCTTAGAGTTTGGGCCGGGAGAAAAACTGTTTTTT
TRBV3-1/TRBV3-2	TRBJ2-2	-	-	CASSRRINTGELFF	TGTGCCAGCAGCAGACGGATTAACACCGGGGAGCTGTTTTTT
TRBV9	TRBJ2-7	-	TRBD2	CASSQGLAGGHRAYEQYF	TGTGCCAGCAGCCAGGGACTAGCGGGGGGGCATCGCGCATACGAGCAGTACTTC
TRBV3-1/TRBV3-2	TRBJ1-6	few	-	CASSQDSSYNSPLHF	TGTGCCAGCAGCCAAGACAGCTCCTATAATTCACCCCTCCACTTT